This T cell receptor (beta chain) is drawn from a study of T cell responses to AZD1222 COVID-19 vaccine. The sample holds one count of this clone. The germline V gene has CDR1 SGHTA and CDR2 FQGNSA. The CDR3 length is 18 residues. The J segment lost 2 bases and the V segment lost 3 bases, leaving 5 bases of the junction unmatched. The method was immunoSEQ multiplex PCR; TCRdb's version includes in-frame clones alone and lacks a portion of them. The sample lists about 140,000 clones, roughly 90% seen once, with about 3.2% in the top ten. The chain combines TRBV7-2 with TRBJ2-3; 16 positions agree with TRBD2. The specimen comprised peripheral blood, sampled on day 0 of AZD1222 vaccination. This TCR derives from an adult in good health. DNA for the CDR3: TGTGCCAGCAGCTTGGCCGGGACTAGCGGGAGGGTCACAGATACGCAGTATTTT. It yields the protein CASSLAGTSGRVTDTQYF.